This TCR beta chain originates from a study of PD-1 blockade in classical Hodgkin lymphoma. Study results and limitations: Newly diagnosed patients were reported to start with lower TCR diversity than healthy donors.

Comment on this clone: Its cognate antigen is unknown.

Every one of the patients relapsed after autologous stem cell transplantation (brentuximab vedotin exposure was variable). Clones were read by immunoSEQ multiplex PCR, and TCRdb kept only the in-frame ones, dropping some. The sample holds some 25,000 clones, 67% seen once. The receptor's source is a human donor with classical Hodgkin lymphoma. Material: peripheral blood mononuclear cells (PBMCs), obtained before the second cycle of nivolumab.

CDR3 coding DNA: TGCAGCGTGGAGGGTTCTAGCGGGGTCCCCGGTAGTGAGCAGTTCTTC. Protein sequence: CSVEGSSGVPGSEQFF. This chain connects TRBV29-1 to TRBJ2-1; 9 nucleotides match TRBD2. The CDR3 has 16 residues. CDR1 is SQVTM and CDR2 is ANQGSEA in the germline V gene. J was trimmed by 9 bases and V by 6 bases; bases with no gene match: 18.